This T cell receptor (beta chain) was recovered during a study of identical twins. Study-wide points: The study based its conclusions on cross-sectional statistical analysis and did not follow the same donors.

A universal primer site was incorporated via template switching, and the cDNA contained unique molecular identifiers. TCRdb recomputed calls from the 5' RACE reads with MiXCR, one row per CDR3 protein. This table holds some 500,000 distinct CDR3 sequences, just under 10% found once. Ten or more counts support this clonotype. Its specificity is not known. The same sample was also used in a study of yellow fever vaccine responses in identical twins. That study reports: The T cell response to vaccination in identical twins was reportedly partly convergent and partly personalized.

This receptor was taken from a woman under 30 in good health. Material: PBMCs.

CDR3 DNA sequence: TGTGCCAGCAGCTCCTTTAGCGGGGCTGGCTCCTACAATGAGCAGTTCTTC. Its protein product is CASSSFSGAGSYNEQFF. The chain links TRBV7-2 to TRBJ2-1, with 8 bases aligning to TRBD2. This CDR3 contains 17 residues. V gave up 4 bases and J gave up 0 bases; unmatched junction bases: 8. Germline V gene sequence: CDR1 SGHTA, CDR2 FQGNSA.